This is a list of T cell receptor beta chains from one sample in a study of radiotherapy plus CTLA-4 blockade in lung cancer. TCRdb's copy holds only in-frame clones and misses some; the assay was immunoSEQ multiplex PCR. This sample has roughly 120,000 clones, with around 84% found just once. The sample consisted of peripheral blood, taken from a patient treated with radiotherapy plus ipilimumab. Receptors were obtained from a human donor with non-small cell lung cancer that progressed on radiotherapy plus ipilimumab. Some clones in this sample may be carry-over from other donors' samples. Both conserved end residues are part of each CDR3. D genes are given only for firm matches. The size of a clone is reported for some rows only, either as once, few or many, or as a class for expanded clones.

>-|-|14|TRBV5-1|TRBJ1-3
CASSLDLSGNTIYF
TGCGCCAGCAGCTTGGACCTCTCTGGAAACACCATATATTTT
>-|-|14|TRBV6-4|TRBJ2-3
CASSDRGFTDTQYF
TGTGCCAGCAGTGATCGCGGCTTCACAGATACGCAGTATTTT
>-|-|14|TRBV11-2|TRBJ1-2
CASSLGPILYGYTF
TGTGCCAGCAGCTTAGGTCCCATACTCTATGGCTACACCTTC
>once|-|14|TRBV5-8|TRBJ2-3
CASSPRAGTDTQYF
TGTGCCAGCAGCCCCCGAGCGGGTACAGATACGCAGTATTTT
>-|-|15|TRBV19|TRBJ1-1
CASSIAGGKVTEAFF
TGTGCCAGTAGTATAGCCGGGGGTAAGGTCACTGAAGCTTTCTTT
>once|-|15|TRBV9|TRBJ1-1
CASSVEPVVRAEAFF
TGTGCCAGCAGCGTAGAGCCGGTAGTAAGGGCTGAAGCTTTCTTT
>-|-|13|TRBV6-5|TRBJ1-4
CASSFRGGEKLFF
TGTGCCAGCAGTTTCCGGGGCGGTGAAAAACTGTTTTTT
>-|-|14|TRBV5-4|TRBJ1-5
CASSLTWSNQPQHF
TGTGCCAGCAGCCTAACATGGAGCAATCAGCCCCAGCATTTT
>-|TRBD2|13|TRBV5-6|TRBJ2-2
CASAPVGSGELFF
TGTGCCAGCGCCCCCGTGGGGAGCGGGGAGCTATTTTTT
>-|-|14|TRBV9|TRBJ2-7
CASSLRASSYEQYF
TGTGCCAGCAGCCTTAGGGCGAGCTCCTACGAGCAGTACTTC
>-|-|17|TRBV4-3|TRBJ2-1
CASSQGTGWGSYNEQFF
TGCGCCAGCAGCCAAGGGACTGGTTGGGGCTCCTACAATGAGCAGTTCTTC
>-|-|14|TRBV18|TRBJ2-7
CASSRGPVAYEQYF
TGTGCCAGCTCACGCGGACCGGTCGCCTACGAGCAGTACTTC
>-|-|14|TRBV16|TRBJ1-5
CASSQLGFSQPQHF
TGTGCCAGCAGCCAACTCGGATTTAGTCAGCCCCAGCATTTT
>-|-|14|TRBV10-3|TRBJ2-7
CAISDGVLTYEQYF
TGTGCCATCAGTGATGGGGTTTTAACCTACGAGCAGTACTTC
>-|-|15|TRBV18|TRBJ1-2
CASSPRGNGDYGYTF
TGTGCCAGCTCCCCGAGGGGGAATGGGGACTATGGCTACACCTTC
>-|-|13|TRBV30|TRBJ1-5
CAWEGRGNQPQHF
TGTGCCTGGGAGGGCAGGGGCAATCAGCCCCAGCATTTT
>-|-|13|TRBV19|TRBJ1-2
CASSIGRGYGYTF
TGTGCCAGTAGTATCGGCCGAGGCTATGGCTACACCTTC
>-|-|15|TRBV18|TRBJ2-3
CASSPLNLDTHTQYF
TGTGCCAGCTCACCACTGAATTTAGACACGCATACGCAGTATTTT
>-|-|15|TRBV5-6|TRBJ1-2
CASSLGQNNNYGYTF
TGTGCCAGCAGCTTGGGACAGAACAATAACTATGGCTACACCTTC
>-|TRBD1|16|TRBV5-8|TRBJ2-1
CARADKDRQSYNEQFF
TGTGCCAGAGCAGACAAGGACAGGCAGTCCTACAATGAGCAGTTCTTC
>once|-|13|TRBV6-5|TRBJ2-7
CASSYDLSYEQYF
TGTGCCAGCAGTTACGATCTCTCCTACGAGCAGTACTTC
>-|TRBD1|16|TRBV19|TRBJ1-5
CASSNRDRAFIGLQHF
TGTGCCAGTAGTAACCGGGACAGAGCCTTTATAGGGCTCCAGCATTTT
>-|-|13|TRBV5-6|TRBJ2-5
CASSLGVRETQYF
TGTGCCAGCAGCTTGGGGGTTAGGGAGACCCAGTACTTC
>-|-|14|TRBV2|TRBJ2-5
CASSVTDSQETQYF
TGTGCCAGCAGTGTAACGGACAGCCAAGAGACCCAGTACTTC
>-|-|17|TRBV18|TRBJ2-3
CASSPLVDKLSTDTQYF
TGTGCCAGCTCACCACTGGTGGACAAGCTTAGCACAGATACGCAGTATTTT
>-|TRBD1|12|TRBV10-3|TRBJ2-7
CATGTEPYEQYF
TGTGCCACAGGGACAGAACCCTACGAGCAGTACTTC
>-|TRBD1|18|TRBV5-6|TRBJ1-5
CASSIRTGRVDSNQPQHF
TGTGCCAGCAGCATCCGGACAGGTAGAGTTGATAGCAATCAGCCCCAGCATTTT
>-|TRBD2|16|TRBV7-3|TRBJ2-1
CASSRLAGGSYNEQFF
TGTGCCAGCAGCCGCCTGGCGGGGGGCTCGTACAATGAGCAGTTCTTC
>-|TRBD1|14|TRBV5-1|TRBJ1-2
CASSPDGQGMGYTF
TGCGCCAGCAGCCCTGACGGACAGGGTATGGGCTACACCTTC
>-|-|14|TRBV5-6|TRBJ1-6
CASSLGQNNSPLHF
TGTGCCAGCAGCTTGGGGCAAAATAATTCACCCCTCCACTTT
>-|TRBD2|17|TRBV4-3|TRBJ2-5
CASSQRTSGGAGETQYF
TGCGCCAGCAGCCAAAGGACTAGCGGGGGCGCGGGAGAGACCCAGTACTTC
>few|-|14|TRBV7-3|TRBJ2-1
CASSPRAGYNEQFF
TGTGCCAGCAGCCCCCGAGCGGGCTACAATGAGCAGTTCTTC
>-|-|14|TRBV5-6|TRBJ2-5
CASSRVPGAETQYF
TGTGCCAGCAGCCGAGTCCCGGGGGCCGAGACCCAGTACTTC
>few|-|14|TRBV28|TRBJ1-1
CAIVPGTANTEAFF
TGTGCCATTGTTCCCGGGACGGCGAACACTGAAGCTTTCTTT
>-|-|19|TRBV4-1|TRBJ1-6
CASSQRTASYRIINSPLHF
TGCGCCAGCAGCCAAAGGACCGCCTCATACCGAATCATTAATTCACCCCTCCACTTT
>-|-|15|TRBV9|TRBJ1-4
CASSVAWGGNEKLFF
TGTGCCAGCAGCGTAGCTTGGGGGGGGAATGAAAAACTGTTTTTT
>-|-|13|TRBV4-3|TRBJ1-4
CASSQAWSEKLFF
TGCGCCAGCAGCCAAGCCTGGAGTGAAAAACTGTTTTTT
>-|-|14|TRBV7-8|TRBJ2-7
CASSSDRNSYEQYF
TGTGCCAGCAGCTCGGACAGAAACTCCTACGAGCAGTACTTC
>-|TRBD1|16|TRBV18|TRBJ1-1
CASSPRQGPFDTEAFF
TGTGCCAGCTCACCAAGACAGGGTCCCTTTGACACTGAAGCTTTCTTT
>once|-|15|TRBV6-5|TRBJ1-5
CASSYSYDRNQPQHF
TGTGCCAGCAGTTACTCGTATGATCGCAATCAGCCCCAGCATTTT
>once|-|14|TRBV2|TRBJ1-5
CASSAQGFDQPQHF
TGTGCCAGCAGTGCGCAGGGGTTTGATCAGCCCCAGCATTTT
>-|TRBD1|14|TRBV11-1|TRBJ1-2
CASSPPGQANGYTF
TGTGCCAGCAGCCCCCCAGGACAGGCGAATGGCTACACCTTC
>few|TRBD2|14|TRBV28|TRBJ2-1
CATGGGSSYNEQFF
TGTGCCACCGGGGGGGGTAGCTCCTACAATGAGCAGTTCTTC
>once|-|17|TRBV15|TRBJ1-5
CATSRDLDSYSNQPQHF
TGTGCCACCAGCAGAGATCTCGACAGCTATAGCAATCAGCCCCAGCATTTT
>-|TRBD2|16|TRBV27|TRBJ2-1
CASRVSSGGINNEQFF
TGTGCCAGCAGGGTGTCGAGCGGGGGGATCAACAATGAGCAGTTCTTC
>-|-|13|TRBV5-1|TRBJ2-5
CASSFGAKETQYF
TGCGCCAGCAGCTTTGGGGCTAAAGAGACCCAGTACTTC
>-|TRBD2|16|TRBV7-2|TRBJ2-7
CASSLGTSGGAYEQYF
TGTGCCAGCAGCTTAGGAACTAGCGGGGGGGCCTACGAGCAGTACTTC
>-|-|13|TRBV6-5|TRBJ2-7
CATGTGNSYEQYF
TGTGCCACCGGCACAGGAAATTCCTACGAGCAGTACTTC
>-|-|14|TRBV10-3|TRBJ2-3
CAISEPGPTDTQYF
TGTGCCATCAGTGAGCCGGGGCCCACAGATACGCAGTATTTT
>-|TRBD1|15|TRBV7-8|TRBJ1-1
CASSLDRGSFSEAFF
TGTGCCAGCAGCTTAGACAGGGGGTCGTTCTCTGAAGCTTTCTTT
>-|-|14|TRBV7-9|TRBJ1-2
CASSFDQSSYGYTF
TGTGCCAGCAGCTTCGACCAAAGCAGCTATGGCTACACCTTC
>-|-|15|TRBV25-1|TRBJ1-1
CASSDLVRGNTEAFF
TGTGCCAGCAGTGATCTGGTAAGGGGGAACACTGAAGCTTTCTTT